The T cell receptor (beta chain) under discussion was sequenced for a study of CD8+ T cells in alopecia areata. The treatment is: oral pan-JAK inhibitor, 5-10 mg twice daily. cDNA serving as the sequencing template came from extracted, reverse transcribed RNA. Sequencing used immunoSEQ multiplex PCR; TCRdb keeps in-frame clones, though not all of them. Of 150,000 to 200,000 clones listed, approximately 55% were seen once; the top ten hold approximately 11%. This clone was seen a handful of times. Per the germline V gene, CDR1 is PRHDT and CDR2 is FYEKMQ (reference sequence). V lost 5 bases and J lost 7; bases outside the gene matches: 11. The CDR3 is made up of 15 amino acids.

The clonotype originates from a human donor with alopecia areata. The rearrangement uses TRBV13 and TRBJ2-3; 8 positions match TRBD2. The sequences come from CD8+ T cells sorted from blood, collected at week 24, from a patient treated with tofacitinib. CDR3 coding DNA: TGTGCCAGCAGCCCCGCGGCGGGGGGCCTGAATACGCAGTATTTT. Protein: CASSPAAGGLNTQYF.